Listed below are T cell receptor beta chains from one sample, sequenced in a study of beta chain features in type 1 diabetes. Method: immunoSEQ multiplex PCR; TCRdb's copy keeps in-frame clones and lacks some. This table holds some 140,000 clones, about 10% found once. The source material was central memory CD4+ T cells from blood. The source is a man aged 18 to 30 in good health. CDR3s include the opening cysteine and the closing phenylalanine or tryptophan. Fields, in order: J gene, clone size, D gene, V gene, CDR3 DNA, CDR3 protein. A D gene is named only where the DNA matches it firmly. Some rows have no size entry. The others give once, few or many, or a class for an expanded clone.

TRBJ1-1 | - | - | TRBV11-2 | TGTGCCAGCAGCTTAGGAGGGTCGGACAGCCGACAAAACACTGAAGCTTTCTTT | CASSLGGSDSRQNTEAFF
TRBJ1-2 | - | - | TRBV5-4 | TGTGCCAGCAGCTCAGTGCCGGGGGATGGCTACACCTTC | CASSSVPGDGYTF
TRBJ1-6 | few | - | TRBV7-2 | TGTGCCAGCAGTATAAGTCAGGGCAGCAATTCACCCCTCCACTTT | CASSISQGSNSPLHF
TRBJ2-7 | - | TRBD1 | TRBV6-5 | TGTGCCAGCAGGTGGGACAGGTCCTCCTACGAGCAGTACTTC | CASRWDRSSYEQYF
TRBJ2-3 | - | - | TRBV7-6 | TGTGCCAGCAGCTTAGGGGGGGGGCGAGATACGCAGTATTTT | CASSLGGGRDTQYF
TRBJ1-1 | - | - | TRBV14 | TGTGCCAGCAGCCAAGATATCGGAGGGGCGAACACTGAAGCTTTCTTT | CASSQDIGGANTEAFF
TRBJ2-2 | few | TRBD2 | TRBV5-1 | TGCGCCAGCACGTTTCTAGCGGGGCCAAACACCGGGGAGCTGTTTTTT | CASTFLAGPNTGELFF
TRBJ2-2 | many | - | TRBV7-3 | TGTGCCAGCAGCTTCGGGTCTCCTGGCCGTACCGGGGAGCTGTTTTTT | CASSFGSPGRTGELFF
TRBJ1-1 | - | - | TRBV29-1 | TGCAGCGTTGAATTGGCGAACACTGAAGCTTTCTTT | CSVELANTEAFF
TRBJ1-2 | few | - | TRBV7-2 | TGTGCCAGCACCTTGGGGGGAACGAACTATGGCTACACCTTC | CASTLGGTNYGYTF
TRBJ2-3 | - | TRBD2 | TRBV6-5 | TGTGCCAGCAGGCCGGGGGGGCGCACAGATACGCAGTATTTT | CASRPGGRTDTQYF
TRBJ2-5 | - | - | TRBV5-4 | TGTGCCAGCAAAAGAGAAGCGGGCCGGGGGGAGACCCAGTACTTC | CASKREAGRGETQYF
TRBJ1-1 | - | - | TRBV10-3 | TGTGCCATCAGTGCTAGGACAACGAACACTGAAGCTTTCTTT | CAISARTTNTEAFF
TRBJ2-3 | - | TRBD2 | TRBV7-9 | TGTGCCAGCAGCCTTACGACTAGCGGGGTCCGCACAGATACGCAGTATTTT | CASSLTTSGVRTDTQYF
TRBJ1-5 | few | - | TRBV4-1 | TGCGCCAGCAGCCAAGAATTACGGTCGTACAATCAGCCCCAGCATTTT | CASSQELRSYNQPQHF
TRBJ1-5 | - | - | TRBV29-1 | TGCAGCGTTGAAAAGCTTAGTCCGAATCGACAGTCCCGCAATCAGCCCCAGCATTTT | CSVEKLSPNRQSRNQPQHF
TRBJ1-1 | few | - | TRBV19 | TGTGCCAGTATTCAAGACAGAAGGAACACTGAAGCTTTCTTT | CASIQDRRNTEAFF
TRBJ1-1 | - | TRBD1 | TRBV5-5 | TGTGCCAGCAGCCGAGGACAGGGGCTCACTGAAGCTTTCTTT | CASSRGQGLTEAFF
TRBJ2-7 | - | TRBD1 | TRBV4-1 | TGCGCCAGCAGCTATAACCGGGACAGCGGACGGGAGCAGTACTTC | CASSYNRDSGREQYF
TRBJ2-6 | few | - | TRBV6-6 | TGTGCCAGCAGCCCACAGGGAGCAATCGAGGCCAACGTCCTGACTTTC | CASSPQGAIEANVLTF
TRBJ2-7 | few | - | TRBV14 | TGTGCCAGCAGCCAAGATAGGAGCAGGGCCTACGAGCAGTACTTC | CASSQDRSRAYEQYF
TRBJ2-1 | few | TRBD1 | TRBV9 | TGTGCCAGCAGCCGGACAGGGGAAACCTACAATGAGCAGTTCTTC | CASSRTGETYNEQFF
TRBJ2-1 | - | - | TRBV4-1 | TGCGCCAGCAGCCGAACCTACCAAGGGGACAATGAGCAGTTCTTC | CASSRTYQGDNEQFF
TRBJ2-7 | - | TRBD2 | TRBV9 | TGTGCCAGCAGCGCGGGGGGGCTACAGGTACACGAGCAGTACTTC | CASSAGGLQVHEQYF
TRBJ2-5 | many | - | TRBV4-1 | TGCGCCAGCAGCCAGCGGGCAGAAGAAGAGACCCAGTACTTC | CASSQRAEEETQYF
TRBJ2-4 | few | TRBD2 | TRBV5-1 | TGCGCCAGCAGCTTGTCGGGGGGTTACAAAAACATTCAGTACTTC | CASSLSGGYKNIQYF
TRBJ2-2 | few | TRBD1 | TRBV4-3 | TGCGCCAGCAGCCACGCTGACAGGGACAACACCGGGGAGCTGTTTTTT | CASSHADRDNTGELFF
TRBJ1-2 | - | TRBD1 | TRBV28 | TGTGCCAGCAGTTTCGCGGACAGGGTTTTCGGCTACACCTTC | CASSFADRVFGYTF
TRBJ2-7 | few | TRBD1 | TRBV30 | TGTGCCTGGAGTGCGGGACAGGGGTACGAGCAGTACTTC | CAWSAGQGYEQYF
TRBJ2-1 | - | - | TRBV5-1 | TGCGCCAGCAGCAGCGGTGATAGCAGCTCCTACAATGAGCAGTTCTTC | CASSSGDSSSYNEQFF
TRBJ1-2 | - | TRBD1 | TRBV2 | TGTGCCAGCAGTCGACAGGGACATGGCTACACCTTC | CASSRQGHGYTF
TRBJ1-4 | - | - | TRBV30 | TGTGCCTGGAGTAACTTGAGACAGGACAATGAAAAACTGTTTTTT | CAWSNLRQDNEKLFF
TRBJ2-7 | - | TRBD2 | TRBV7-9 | TGTGCCAGCAGCTTAATGGCGGGGGGGCCTCTGGTCAACGAGCAGTACTTC | CASSLMAGGPLVNEQYF
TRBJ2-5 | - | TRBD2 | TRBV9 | TGTGCCAGCAGCCCATGGCTGGCGGCGGGGGAAGAGACCCAGTACTTC | CASSPWLAAGEETQYF
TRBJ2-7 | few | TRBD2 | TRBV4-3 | TGCGCCAGCAGCCAAGTACTAGCGGGGGGGCCTTCTACCTACGAGCAGTACTTC | CASSQVLAGGPSTYEQYF
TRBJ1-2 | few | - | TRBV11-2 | TGCGCCAGCAGCCGCACAGGGTCCCCTCATGGCTACACCTTC | CASSRTGSPHGYTF
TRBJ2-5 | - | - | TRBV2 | TGTGCCAGCAACAGGGATTGGACCCAGTACTTC | CASNRDWTQYF
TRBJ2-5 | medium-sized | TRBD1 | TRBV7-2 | TGTGCCAGCAGCTTCCAAGGACAGGGCAGGGAGACCCAGTACTTC | CASSFQGQGRETQYF
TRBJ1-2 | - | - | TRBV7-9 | TGTGCCAGCAGCTCAGAAGGGGGAAACTATGGCTACACCTTC | CASSSEGGNYGYTF
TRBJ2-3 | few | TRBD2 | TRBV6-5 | TGTGCCAGCACCCCTAGCGGGGGGGCCCCAGATACGCAGTATTTT | CASTPSGGAPDTQYF
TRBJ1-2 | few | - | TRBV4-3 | TGCGCCAGCAGCCAAGACAGGCAGGCGGGGCCTGGCTACACCTTC | CASSQDRQAGPGYTF
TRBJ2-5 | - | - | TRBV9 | TGTGCCAGCAGCGTCGGGGGGAGTGGGGGGCCGAGTGAGACCCAGTACTTC | CASSVGGSGGPSETQYF
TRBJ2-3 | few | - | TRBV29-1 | TGCAGCGTTTCGGCGGGGACCACAGATACGCAGTATTTT | CSVSAGTTDTQYF
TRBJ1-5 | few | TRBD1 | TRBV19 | TGTGCCAGTAGCCAAGGGACAGGGGGTCAGCCCCAGCATTTT | CASSQGTGGQPQHF
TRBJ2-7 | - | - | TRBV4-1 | TGCGCCAGCAGCCAAGTTTTCCAGGGTCCCTACGAGCAGTACTTC | CASSQVFQGPYEQYF
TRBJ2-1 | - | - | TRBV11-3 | TGTGCCAGCAGCTTCAGGGACACCAGCTCCTACAATGAGCAGTTCTTC | CASSFRDTSSYNEQFF
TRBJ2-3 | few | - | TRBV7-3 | TGTGCCAGCAGCCGCCGGGACAATCAACGCACAGATACGCAGTATTTT | CASSRRDNQRTDTQYF
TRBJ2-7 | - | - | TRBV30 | TGTGCCTGGAGTGGGGGGGTCGCCTACGAGCAGTACTTC | CAWSGGVAYEQYF
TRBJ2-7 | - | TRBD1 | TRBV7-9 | TGTGCCAGCAGCCTTTTGGGCACTAACAGGGGGCGATCCTACGAGCAGTACTTC | CASSLLGTNRGRSYEQYF
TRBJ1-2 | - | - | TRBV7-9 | TGTGCCAGCAGCTTAATGGCAGGGGAGGGCTACACCTTC | CASSLMAGEGYTF
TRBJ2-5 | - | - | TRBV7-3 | TGTGCCAGCAGCCCCAGGGGTAGAGGGGAGACCCAGTACTTC | CASSPRGRGETQYF
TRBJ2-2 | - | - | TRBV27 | TGTGCCAGCCACCCCGATTTAGCGTCCACCGGGGAGCTGTTTTTT | CASHPDLASTGELFF